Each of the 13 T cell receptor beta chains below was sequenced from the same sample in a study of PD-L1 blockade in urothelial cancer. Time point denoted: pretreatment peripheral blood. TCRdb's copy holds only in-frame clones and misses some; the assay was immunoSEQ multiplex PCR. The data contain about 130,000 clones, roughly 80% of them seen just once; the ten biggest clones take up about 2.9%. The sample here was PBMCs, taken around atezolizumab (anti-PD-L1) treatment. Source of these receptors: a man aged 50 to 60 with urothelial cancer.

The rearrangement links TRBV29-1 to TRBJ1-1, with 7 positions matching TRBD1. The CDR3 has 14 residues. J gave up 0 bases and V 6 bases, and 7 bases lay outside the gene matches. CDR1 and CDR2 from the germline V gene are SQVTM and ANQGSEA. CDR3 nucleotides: TGCAGCGTCGGGACAGCTTCTATGAACACTGAAGCTTTCTTT. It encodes CSVGTASMNTEAFF. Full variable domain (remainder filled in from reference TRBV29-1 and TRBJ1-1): SAVISQKPSRDICQRGTSLTIQCQVDSQVTMMFWYRQQPGQSLTLIATANQGSEATYESGFVIDKFPISRPNLTFSTLTVSNMSPEDSSIYLCSVGTASMNTEAFFGQGTRLTVV.

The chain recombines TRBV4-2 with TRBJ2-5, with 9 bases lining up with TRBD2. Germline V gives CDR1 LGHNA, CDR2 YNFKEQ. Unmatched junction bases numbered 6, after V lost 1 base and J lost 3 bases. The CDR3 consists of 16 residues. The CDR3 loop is CASSQVAASGEETQYF. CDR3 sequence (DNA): TGTGCCAGCAGCCAAGTCGCGGCTAGCGGGGAAGAGACCCAGTACTTC.

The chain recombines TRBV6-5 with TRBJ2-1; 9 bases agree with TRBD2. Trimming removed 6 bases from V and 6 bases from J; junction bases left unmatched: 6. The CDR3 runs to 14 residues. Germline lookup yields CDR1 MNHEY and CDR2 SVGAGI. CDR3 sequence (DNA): TGTGCCAGCAGGCGAGGGACTAGCCTCAATGAGCAGTTCTTC. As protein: CASRRGTSLNEQFF.

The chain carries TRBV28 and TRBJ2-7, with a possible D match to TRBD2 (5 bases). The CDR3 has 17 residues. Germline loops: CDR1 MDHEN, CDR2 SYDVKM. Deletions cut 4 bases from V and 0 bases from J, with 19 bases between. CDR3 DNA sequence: TGTGCCAGCAGTTCGTGGCGGGTCGGTGCCAGCTCCTACGAGCAGTACTTC. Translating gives CASSSWRVGASSYEQYF.

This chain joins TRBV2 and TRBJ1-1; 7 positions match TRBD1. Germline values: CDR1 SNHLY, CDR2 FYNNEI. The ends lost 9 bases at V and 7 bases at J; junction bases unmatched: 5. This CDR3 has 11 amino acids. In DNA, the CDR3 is TGTGCCAGGAGGGACAGTCTTGAAGCTTTCTTT. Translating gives CARRDSLEAFF.

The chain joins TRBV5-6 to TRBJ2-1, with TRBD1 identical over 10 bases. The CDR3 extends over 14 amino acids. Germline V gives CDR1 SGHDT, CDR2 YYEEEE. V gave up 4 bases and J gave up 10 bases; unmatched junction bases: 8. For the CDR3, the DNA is TGTGCCAGCAGCCCTCCGGGACAGGGGTTGGAGCAGTTCTTC. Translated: CASSPPGQGLEQFF.

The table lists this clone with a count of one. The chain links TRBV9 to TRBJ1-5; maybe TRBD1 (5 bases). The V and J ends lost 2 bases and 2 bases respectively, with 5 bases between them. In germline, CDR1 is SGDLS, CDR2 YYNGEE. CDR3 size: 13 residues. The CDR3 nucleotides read TGTGCCAGCAGCGTGACAGGCAATCAGCCCCAGCATTTT. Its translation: CASSVTGNQPQHF. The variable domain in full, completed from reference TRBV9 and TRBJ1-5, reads DSGVTQTPKHLITATGQRVTLRCSPRSGDLSVYWYQQSLDQGLQFLIQYYNGEERAKGNILERFSAQQFPDLHSELNLSSLELGDSALYFCASSVTGNQPQHFGDGTRLSIL.

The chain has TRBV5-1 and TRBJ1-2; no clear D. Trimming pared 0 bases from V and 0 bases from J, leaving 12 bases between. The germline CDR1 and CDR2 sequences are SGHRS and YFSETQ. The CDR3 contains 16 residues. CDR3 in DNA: TGCGCCAGCAGCTTGGTGGGCTGGAAACCTAACTATGGCTACACCTTC. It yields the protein CASSLVGWKPNYGYTF.

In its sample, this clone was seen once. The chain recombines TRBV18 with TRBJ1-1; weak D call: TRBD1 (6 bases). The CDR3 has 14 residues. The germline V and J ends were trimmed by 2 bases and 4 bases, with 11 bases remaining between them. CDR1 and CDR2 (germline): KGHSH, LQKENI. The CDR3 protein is CASSPYRGSTEAFF. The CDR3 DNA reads TGTGCCAGCTCACCATATAGGGGGAGCACTGAAGCTTTCTTT.

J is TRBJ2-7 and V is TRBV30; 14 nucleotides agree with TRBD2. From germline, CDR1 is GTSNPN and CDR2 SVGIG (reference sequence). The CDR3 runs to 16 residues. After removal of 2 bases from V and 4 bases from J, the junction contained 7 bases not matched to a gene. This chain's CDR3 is CAWSRGTSGRRYEQYF. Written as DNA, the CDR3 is TGTGCCTGGAGTAGGGGGACTAGCGGGAGAAGGTACGAGCAGTACTTC.

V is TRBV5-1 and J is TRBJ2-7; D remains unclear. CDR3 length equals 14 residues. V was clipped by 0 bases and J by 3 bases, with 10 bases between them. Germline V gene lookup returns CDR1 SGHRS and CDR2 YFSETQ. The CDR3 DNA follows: TGCGCCAGCAGCTTGGGGCAGCCTAGCTACGAGCAGTACTTC. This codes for CASSLGQPSYEQYF.

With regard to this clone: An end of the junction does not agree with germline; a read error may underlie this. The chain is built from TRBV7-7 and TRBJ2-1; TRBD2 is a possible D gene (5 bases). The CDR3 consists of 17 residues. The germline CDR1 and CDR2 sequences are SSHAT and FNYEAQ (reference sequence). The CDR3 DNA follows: TGTGCTAGCAGCAAAGAACTGAGCGGTAGCTCCTACAATGAGCAGTTCTTC. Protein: CASSKELSGSSYNEQFF. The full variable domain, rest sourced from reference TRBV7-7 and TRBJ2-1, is GAGVSQSPRYKVTKRGQDVTLRCDPISSHATLYWYQQALGQGPEFLTYFNYEAQPDKSGLPSDRFSAERPEGSISTLTIQRTEQRDSAMYRCASSKELSGSSYNEQFFGPGTRLTVL.

CDR3 in DNA: TGTGCCATCAGCCCACGACAGGGAAAAAGCACAGATACGCAGTATTTT. It encodes CAISPRQGKSTDTQYF. The J gene is TRBJ2-3, the V gene TRBV10-3; 7 bases fit TRBD1. V shed 6 bases and J 0 bases; nucleotides not matched to a gene: 9. This CDR3 region has 16 residues. The V gene's germline CDR1 is ENHRY and CDR2 SYGVKD.